This T cell receptor beta chain was sequenced during a study of T cell repertoires in cytomegalovirus infection. Study context: It was recently identified HLA-C-restricted and well-studied HLA-B-restricted CMV epitopes that the study used. Based on public TCR beta signatures, there were indications of CMV infection and of a matching HLA type.

TCRdb processed the reads anew with MiXCR; each CDR3 protein has one entry. This sample has around 710,000 distinct CDR3 sequences, with 25% to 35% found just once. This clonotype has a count of ten or more. Its specificity is unknown. The CDR3 is made up of 17 amino acids. V lost 5 bases, J lost 3 bases, and 12 bases stayed unmatched. Germline V gene data show CDR1 as SGHTA and CDR2 as FQGNSA. Sequencing was performed on cultured CD8+ T cells from PBMCs, taken from culture after CMV antigen stimulation. This chain connects TRBV7-2 to TRBJ2-1; 8 nucleotides align to TRBD1. This clonotype was sampled from a human donor in good health (CMV status not recorded). Some clones in this sample may be carry-over from other donors' samples. The DNA for the CDR3 is TGTGCCAGCAGCGTAGAGGACAGGGTATCGATCTACAATGAGCAGTTCTTC. Translated: CASSVEDRVSIYNEQFF.